A single sample is the source of the 17 T cell receptor beta chains below, sequenced in a study of OX40 agonist ivuxolimab in advanced cancers. Data came from immunoSEQ multiplex PCR; TCRdb stores just in-frame clones and leaves some out. The profile shows 15,000 to 20,000 clones, more than 85% of them singletons. The material sequenced was CD4+ or CD8+ T cells sorted from blood, taken in a trial of the OX40 agonist ivuxolimab. The receptors were sampled from an adult with an advanced solid tumor such as melanoma, head and neck, liver or kidney cancer.

The chain employs TRBV29-1 and TRBJ2-7; D is ambiguous. Trimming stripped 1 base from V and 2 bases from J, with 15 bases between. The V gene's germline CDR1 is SQVTM and CDR2 ANQGSEA. CDR3 length: 15 residues. For the CDR3, the DNA is TGCAGCGTTGAAGGTGGAACCCTTTGGCCCTACGAGCAGTACTTC. This translates into CSVEGGTLWPYEQYF.

The chain joins TRBV10-2 to TRBJ1-4, with a tentative D call TRBD1 (5 bases). CDR3 length: 14 amino acids. Trimming shortened V by 5 bases and J by 7 bases, and 14 bases separated the two germline ends. From germline, CDR1 is WSHSY and CDR2 SAAADI. The CDR3: CASSRPGPGEKLFF. The CDR3 DNA reads as TGCGCCAGCAGTAGGCCGGGGCCGGGTGAAAAACTGTTTTTT.

The chain employs TRBV27 and TRBJ2-2; D is perhaps TRBD1 or TRBD2 (5 bases each). Germline V gives CDR1 MNHEY, CDR2 SMNVEV (reference sequence). The CDR3 runs 16 residues. The V end was cut by 8 bases, the J end by 2 bases, with 18 bases between. The CDR3 nucleotides are TGTGCCAGCTTAAAATGGGGACGGGGAAACACCGGGGAGCTGTTTTTT. Protein sequence: CASLKWGRGNTGELFF.

This chain joins TRBV27 and TRBJ1-5, with TRBD1 identical over 7 bases. V trimming: 5 bases; J trimming: 1 base; junction bases outside the gene matches: 8. CDR3 length equals 16 residues. Looked up from germline, CDR1 is MNHEY and CDR2 is SMNVEV (reference sequence). The CDR3 region has the DNA TGTGCCAGCAGTCTCAGGGGGATTGCGAGCAATCAGCCCCAGCATTTT. This sequence encodes CASSLRGIASNQPQHF.

The V gene is TRBV19, the J gene TRBJ1-1; D possibly corresponds to TRBD1 (5 bases). The germline CDR1 and CDR2 sequences are LNHDA and SQIVND (reference sequence). Deletions cut 0 bases from V and 0 bases from J, with 8 bases between. This CDR3 has 15 residues. CDR3 coding DNA: TGTGCCAGTAGTATAGACGAGGGACTGAACACTGAAGCTTTCTTT. This codes for CASSIDEGLNTEAFF.

This sequence joins TRBV5-1 and TRBJ1-1; D is unresolved. Germline lookup yields CDR1 SGHRS and CDR2 YFSETQ. Trimming shortened V by 0 bases and J by 5 bases, and 11 bases separated the two germline ends. The length of the CDR3 is 14 residues. CDR3 nucleotide sequence: TGCGCCAGCAGCTTGGAAACGGGATGGACTGAAGCTTTCTTT. It codes for CASSLETGWTEAFF. Supplemented by reference TRBV5-1 and TRBJ1-1, the full variable domain reads KAGVTQTPRYLIKTRGQQVTLSCSPISGHRSVSWYQQTPGQGLQFLFEYFSETQRNKGNFPGRFSGRQFSNSRSEMNVSTLELGDSALYLCASSLETGWTEAFFGQGTRLTVV.

This rearrangement joins TRBV11-2 to TRBJ2-7; 9 bases are a match to TRBD1. V gave up 1 base and J gave up 4 bases; unmatched junction bases: 2. CDR3 length: 14 residues. Germline V lookup: CDR1 SGHAT, CDR2 FQNNGV. The CDR3 region is CASSLVQGAYEQYF. The CDR3 DNA reads TGTGCCAGCAGCTTAGTACAGGGGGCATACGAGCAGTACTTC.

This clone has just a few counts. This chain joins TRBV30 and TRBJ2-1; no definite D call. CDR1 is GTSNPN and CDR2 is SVGIG in the germline V gene (reference sequence). The CDR3 loop spans 8 amino acids. The CDR3, as DNA: TGTGCTTACAATGAGCAGTTCTTC. The encoded protein is CAYNEQFF. Combining the CDR3 with reference TRBV30 and TRBJ2-1 gives the whole variable domain SQTIHQWPATLVQPVGSPLSLECTVEGTSNPNLYWYRQAAGRGLQLLFYSVGIGQISSEVPQNLSASRPQDRQFILSSKKLLLSDSGFYLCAYNEQFFGPGTRLTVL.

The chain combines TRBV5-1 with TRBJ2-2; 14 bases line up with TRBD2. The germline V gene has CDR1 SGHRS and CDR2 YFSETQ. V was clipped by 3 bases and J by 2 bases; unmatched bases: 6. This CDR3 comprises 18 residues. The CDR3 sequence: CASSSGLAGEINTGELFF. DNA of the CDR3: TGCGCCAGCAGCTCGGGACTAGCGGGGGAAATCAACACCGGGGAGCTGTTTTTT.

In DNA, the CDR3 is TGTGCCGCACAGGAATCGAACACTGAAGCTTTCTTT. It translates to CAAQESNTEAFF. V and J are TRBV19 and TRBJ1-1, with a possible D match to TRBD1 (5 bases). The germline V gene has CDR1 LNHDA and CDR2 SQIVND (reference sequence). The CDR3 has 12 amino acids. V gave up 11 bases and J gave up 1 base, with 11 bases separating them.

This clone is a singleton in its sample. The chain is built from TRBV5-6 and TRBJ2-1, with 11 bases that match TRBD1. The CDR3 extends over 14 amino acids. Trimming at V came to 2 bases and at J to 8 bases, leaving 3 bases not matched to a gene. The germline gives CDR1 SGHDT, CDR2 YYEEEE. This chain's CDR3 is CASSFGQGADEQFF. Here the CDR3 DNA reads TGTGCCAGCAGCTTCGGACAGGGGGCAGATGAGCAGTTCTTC. Full variable domain (rest looked up from reference TRBV5-6 and TRBJ2-1): DAGVTQSPTHLIKTRGQQVTLRCSPKSGHDTVSWYQQALGQGPQFIFQYYEEEERQRGNFPDRFSGHQFPNYSSELNVNALLLGDSALYLCASSFGQGADEQFFGPGTRLTVL.

This chain connects TRBV6-1 to TRBJ2-7; 8 nucleotides agree with TRBD1. The CDR3 spans 15 residues. Trimming removed 1 base from V and 3 bases from J; junction bases left unmatched: 5. Germline V gives CDR1 MNHNS, CDR2 SASEGT. The CDR3 DNA reads as TGTGCCAGCAGTGAAGGGACAGGGCGGATCTACGAGCAGTACTTC. Translating gives CASSEGTGRIYEQYF.

This clone was seen just once. This rearrangement joins TRBV7-9 to TRBJ2-2; D possibly uses TRBD1 or TRBD2 (6 bases each). The V end lost 5 bases, the J end lost 5 bases, and 12 bases lay between the germline ends. Germline CDR1 is SEHNR and CDR2 is FQNEAQ (reference sequence). The CDR3 covers 14 residues. CDR3 sequence: CASSKGGKTGELFF. In DNA, the CDR3 is TGTGCCAGCAGCAAGGGGGGAAAAACCGGGGAGCTGTTTTTT. Full variable domain (remainder filled in from reference TRBV7-9 and TRBJ2-2): DTGVSQNPRHKITKRGQNVTFRCDPISEHNRLYWYRQTLGQGPEFLTYFQNEAQLEKSRLLSDRFSAERPKGSFSTLEIQRTEQGDSAMYLCASSKGGKTGELFFGEGSRLTVL.

V usage is TRBV5-1 and J usage is TRBJ2-7; D unresolved. With 5 bases removed from V and 1 base from J, the gap between germline ends came to 4 bases. CDR3 length: 11 amino acids. Germline V CDR1 and CDR2: SGHRS, YFSETQ. The CDR3 region has the DNA TGCGCCAGCAGACTATCCTACGAGCAGTACTTC. This codes for CASRLSYEQYF. Using reference TRBV5-1 and TRBJ2-7 for the parts outside the CDR3, the full variable domain is KAGVTQTPRYLIKTRGQQVTLSCSPISGHRSVSWYQQTPGQGLQFLFEYFSETQRNKGNFPGRFSGRQFSNSRSEMNVSTLELGDSALYLCASRLSYEQYFGPGTRLTVT.

This chain uses TRBV29-1 with TRBJ2-2, with 7 bases fitting TRBD1. The germline CDR1 and CDR2 sequences are SQVTM and ANQGSEA. This CDR3 region has 15 residues. After removal of 5 bases from V and 5 bases from J, the junction contained 11 bases not matched to a gene. CDR3 nucleotide sequence: TGCAGCGTTCGAAGCCGGGACAGTAGGACCGGGGAGCTGTTTTTT. Its translation: CSVRSRDSRTGELFF.

This clone is a singleton in its sample. V gene TRBV5-6 combines with J gene TRBJ1-4; D possibly corresponds to TRBD1 (5 bases). This CDR3 comprises 14 residues. CDR1 SGHDT and CDR2 YYEEEE come from the germline V gene. Trimming removed 3 bases at V and 7 bases at J, with 13 bases between. The CDR3 DNA reads TGTGCCAGCAGCTCCGGGACGGGGGTTGAAAAACTGTTTTTT. Translation: CASSSGTGVEKLFF.

The chain employs TRBV19 and TRBJ1-3; D remains ambiguous. This CDR3 region has 14 residues. CDR1 LNHDA and CDR2 SQIVND come from the germline V gene (reference sequence). V was clipped by 3 bases and J by 4 bases, with 10 bases between them. The CDR3 nucleotides are TGTGCCAGTAGTATCGGACTCTTCGGAAACACCATATATTTT. Translation: CASSIGLFGNTIYF.